The 21 T cell receptor beta chains below all came from one sample that was sequenced in a study of beta chain features in type 1 diabetes. The whole isolated RNA underwent reverse transcription, so sequencing captured expressed TCRB transcripts. The protocol was immunoSEQ multiplex PCR, while the TCRdb copy is restricted to in-frame clones and leaves out a portion. The table shows fewer than 500,000 clones, with 14% occurring only once. Sequencing used naive CD4+ T cells from blood. All receptors come from a man under 40 in good health.

This clone has a handful of counts. The rearrangement links TRBV6-5 to TRBJ2-3, with D tentatively TRBD2 (6 bases). V gave up 6 bases and J gave up 6 bases, with 7 bases separating them. Germline CDR1 reads MNHEY; CDR2 reads SVGAGI. The length of the CDR3 is 11 residues. CDR3 nucleotides: TGTGCCAGCAGAAGCGGGGATACGCAGTATTTT. Translated: CASRSGDTQYF.

This sequence joins TRBV2 and TRBJ2-5, with D unclear. The V end was cut by 5 bases, the J end by 9 bases, with 16 bases between. The V gene's germline CDR1 is SNHLY and CDR2 FYNNEI. The CDR3 runs to 13 residues. Written as DNA, the CDR3 is TGTGCCAGCAGTAGCGTCCCAACCTGGGCCCAGTACTTC. Translating gives CASSSVPTWAQYF.

The chain has TRBV11-2 and TRBJ2-3; 8 bases align to TRBD1. Germline-derived CDR1 and CDR2 are SGHAT and FQNNGV. The CDR3 extends over 15 amino acids. V gave up 5 bases and J gave up 2 bases; unmatched junction bases: 6. The CDR3 region is CASSPDRGFTDTQYF. The CDR3 DNA reads TGTGCCAGCAGCCCCGACAGGGGTTTCACAGATACGCAGTATTTT.

Only a few counts were recorded for this clone. The genes are TRBV30 and TRBJ1-1; D may be TRBD1 (5 bases). V was trimmed by 3 bases and J by 2 bases, leaving 16 bases between them. This CDR3 has 15 residues. Germline values: CDR1 GTSNPN, CDR2 SVGIG (reference sequence). CDR3 region: CAWRRAGRINTEAFF. The DNA of the CDR3 is TGTGCCTGGAGGAGAGCAGGGAGGATAAACACTGAAGCTTTCTTT.

CDR3 in amino acids: CASSPATSGRMSTDTQYF. As DNA, the CDR3 is TGTGCCAGCAGCCCTGCGACTAGCGGGAGGATGAGCACAGATACGCAGTATTTT. The chain is built from TRBV9 and TRBJ2-3; 13 nucleotides line up with TRBD2. From germline, CDR1 is SGDLS and CDR2 YYNGEE. The V gene end was trimmed by 4 bases and the J gene end by 0 bases; junction bases not matched to a gene: 8. The CDR3 is 18 amino acids.

The table lists this clone with a few counts. The V and J genes are TRBV5-1 and TRBJ2-5, with 7 bases fitting TRBD2. Germline V CDR1 and CDR2: SGHRS, YFSETQ. V shed 4 bases, J shed 3 bases, and the junction held 6 bases outside the gene matches. The CDR3 contains 14 residues. CDR3 DNA sequence: TGCGCCAGCAGCCTCCGGGACTATAAAGAGACCCAGTACTTC. This gives the protein CASSLRDYKETQYF.

About this clone itself: One end of the junction fails to match germline, which may point to a read error. The V call is TRBV11-2, the J call TRBJ2-2; TRBD2 is a possible D gene (6 bases). The CDR3 contains 11 residues. Per the germline V gene, CDR1 is SGHAT and CDR2 is FQNNGV. The DNA of the CDR3 is TGTGCCAGCAGCCATATCCGGGACTCAGATTTT. Translating gives CASSHIRDSDF.

This clone occurred a few times. The rearrangement links TRBV7-3 to TRBJ2-3; TRBD2 matches 9 bases. The CDR3 has 15 residues. The J segment lost 2 bases and the V segment lost 4 bases, leaving 4 bases of the junction unmatched. CDR1 is SGHTA, CDR2 FQGTGA, per germline. The CDR3 DNA reads TGTGCCAGCAGCTGGCTAGCGGGAAACACAGATACGCAGTATTTT. This translates into CASSWLAGNTDTQYF.

This clone was counted a few times. This chain uses TRBV7-2 with TRBJ2-7, with 7 bases lining up with TRBD1. The germline V gene has CDR1 SGHTA and CDR2 FQGNSA. J gave up 5 bases and V 8 bases, and 15 bases lay outside the gene matches. This CDR3 is 15 amino acids long. CDR3 sequence (DNA): TGTGCCAGCGGCCCCCACCCGACAGGGTCTAACGAGCAGTACTTC. Its translation: CASGPHPTGSNEQYF.

The V call is TRBV27, the J call TRBJ2-1; D is perhaps TRBD2 (5 bases). The CDR3 has 14 amino acids. The germline gives CDR1 MNHEY, CDR2 SMNVEV (reference sequence). Trimming shortened V by 5 bases and J by 6 bases, and 14 bases separated the two germline ends. Here the CDR3 DNA reads TGTGCCAGCAGTGGACGCCGGACTTTCAATGAGCAGTTCTTC. Protein: CASSGRRTFNEQFF.

This clone was picked up a small number of times. The rearrangement joins TRBV4-3 to TRBJ2-1; TRBD1 matches 7 bases. This CDR3 is 15 amino acids long. Germline assignment: CDR1 LGHNA and CDR2 YSLEER. V shed 2 bases, J shed 5 bases, and the junction held 6 bases outside the gene matches. CDR3 in amino acids: CASSQTGARNNEQFF. For the CDR3, the DNA is TGCGCCAGCAGCCAAACAGGGGCCAGAAACAATGAGCAGTTCTTC.

This clone was seen a handful of times. The same CDR3 can be traced to other DNA sequences in this sample. This rearrangement joins TRBV12-5 to TRBJ2-5; D gene ambiguous. The V gene's germline CDR1 is LGHNT and CDR2 FRNRAP. The CDR3 totals 11 residues. V was shortened by 2 bases and J by 5 bases, with 3 bases between the two germline ends. The CDR3 reads CASGLRETQYF. The DNA for the CDR3 is TGTGCTAGTGGTTTGAGGGAGACCCAGTACTTC.

This clone came up a few times. This chain links TRBV9 with TRBJ2-5, with D possibly being TRBD1 or TRBD2 (6 bases each). The CDR3 has 18 residues. V was cut by 3 bases and J by 3 bases, with 24 bases left in between. Germline V CDR1 and CDR2: SGDLS, YYNGEE. This CDR3 reads CASSATRGVAAVEETQYF. CDR3 coding DNA: TGTGCCAGCAGCGCAACTAGGGGGGTCGCGGCGGTCGAAGAGACCCAGTACTTC.

The gene calls are TRBV7-2 and TRBJ1-5, with D unclear. Germline assignment: CDR1 SGHTA and CDR2 FQGNSA. Trimming left V 6 bases short and J 3 bases short, with 12 bases between. The CDR3 is 14 residues long. Here the CDR3 DNA reads TGTGCCAGCAGAGGGTTTACGGACAATCAGCCCCAGCATTTT. As protein: CASRGFTDNQPQHF.

The chain couples TRBV20-1 to TRBJ2-7; D ambiguous. Germline V gives CDR1 DFQATT, CDR2 SNEGSKA (reference sequence). Between the trimmed V and J ends, which lost 1 base and 6 bases, there was a span of 7 bases. The CDR3 sequence is 11 residues long. The CDR3 DNA is TGCAGTGCTAGAGTAGTGACCGAGCAGTACTTC. Its translation is CSARVVTEQYF.

J is TRBJ2-3 and V is TRBV7-9, with 8 nucleotides matching TRBD1. Germline V gene lookup returns CDR1 SEHNR and CDR2 FQNEAQ (reference sequence). The CDR3 is 15 amino acids. V lost 3 bases, J lost 5 bases, and 7 bases stayed unmatched. The DNA of the CDR3 is TGTGCCAGCAGCTTCATTGGACAGGGAGGAGATACGCAGTATTTT. It translates to CASSFIGQGGDTQYF.

This clone was detected a few times. In nucleotides, the CDR3 is TGTGCCAGCAGCTTAATGAGTCTCGCCAATAACAATGAGCAGTTCTTC. It translates to CASSLMSLANNNEQFF. The V call is TRBV7-6, the J call TRBJ2-1; no clear D. Germline V gene lookup returns CDR1 SGHVS and CDR2 FNYEAQ. CDR3 length: 16 amino acids. V lost 2 bases to trimming and J lost 5 bases, with 16 bases between them.

This clone was seen only a few times. The gene calls are TRBV4-1 and TRBJ2-7; 7 nucleotides agree with TRBD2. The J segment lost 3 bases and the V segment lost 4 bases, leaving 12 bases of the junction unmatched. CDR1 is MGHRA and CDR2 is YSYEKL in the germline V gene. The CDR3 has 16 amino acids. The CDR3 loop is CASSREGVAGFYEQYF. CDR3 in DNA: TGCGCCAGCAGCCGCGAAGGAGTAGCGGGCTTCTACGAGCAGTACTTC.

The chain couples TRBV7-2 to TRBJ2-7, with TRBD2 identical over 11 bases. The ends lost 6 bases at V and 0 bases at J; junction bases unmatched: 7. Germline values: CDR1 SGHTA, CDR2 FQGNSA. The CDR3 runs 16 residues. The CDR3 nucleotides are TGTGCCAGCAGGACTCTAGCGGGGGGTACCTCCTACGAGCAGTACTTC. It yields the protein CASRTLAGGTSYEQYF.

This chain joins TRBV6-5 and TRBJ2-7; TRBD1 aligns across 11 bases. Germline values: CDR1 MNHEY, CDR2 SVGAGI. CDR3 length equals 13 residues. The V gene end was trimmed by 7 bases and the J gene end by 6 bases; junction bases not matched to a gene: 5. CDR3 DNA: TGTGCCAGCACCCGGACAGGGGGCACCGAGCAGTACTTC. Translated, it gives CASTRTGGTEQYF.

This clone came up a few times. The rearrangement uses TRBV7-9 and TRBJ2-2, with D possibly matching TRBD2 (5 bases). V dropped 1 base and J dropped 6 bases, with 9 bases sitting between them. The CDR3 is 14 amino acids. CDR1 and CDR2 (germline): SEHNR, FQNEAQ (reference sequence). The CDR3 spells CASSLGRQAGELFF. The CDR3 DNA is TGTGCCAGCAGCTTAGGGAGGCAGGCCGGGGAGCTGTTTTTT.